The 8 T cell receptor beta chains reported below all come from one sample, sequenced in a study of blood T cell repertoires in COVID-19. Clones were sequenced by immunoSEQ multiplex PCR, and TCRdb holds only the in-frame ones, with some missing. Of approximately 190,000 clones listed, under 90% are singletons. The material sequenced was peripheral blood. These receptors came from a man older than 75 with acute or convalescent COVID-19.

The chain is built from TRBV25-1 and TRBJ2-1, with a tentative D call TRBD2 (6 bases). V dropped 4 bases and J dropped 8 bases, with 12 bases sitting between them. The CDR3 length is 13 residues. The germline V gene encodes CDR1 MGHDK and CDR2 SYGVNS. CDR3 region: CASSVHWGDEQFF. The DNA for the CDR3 is TGTGCCAGCAGTGTTCATTGGGGGGATGAGCAGTTCTTC.

The rearrangement links TRBV9 to TRBJ2-1; no reliable D call. Trimming removed 0 bases from V and 5 bases from J, with 9 bases in between. CDR3 length: 14 amino acids. Germline V gene sequence: CDR1 SGDLS, CDR2 YYNGEE. CDR3 nucleotide sequence: TGTGCCAGCAGCGTAGCGGCAGGCGACAATGAGCAGTTCTTC. Protein product: CASSVAAGDNEQFF.

This rearrangement joins TRBV6-5 to TRBJ2-5, with 8 bases fitting TRBD2. The CDR3 has 13 residues. Germline loops: CDR1 MNHEY, CDR2 SVGAGI. The junction had 2 bases not matched to a gene; V was cut back by 5 bases and J by 3 bases. The CDR3 region has the DNA TGTGCCAGCAGTATGGGACTAGAAGAGACCCAGTACTTC. Translated: CASSMGLEETQYF.

This chain joins TRBV19 and TRBJ2-6, with 8 positions matching TRBD1. V shed 3 bases and J 3 bases; nucleotides not matched to a gene: 7. This CDR3 is built from 17 residues. CDR1 and CDR2 (germline): LNHDA, SQIVND (reference sequence). CDR3 nucleotide sequence: TGTGCCAGTAGTATTCGTCAGGGGGCGCTTGGGGCCAACGTCCTGACTTTC. Its translation: CASSIRQGALGANVLTF.

In its sample, this clone was seen once. The chain employs TRBV5-1 and TRBJ1-2; a possible D gene is TRBD1 (6 bases). The ends were cut back, 3 bases at V and 5 bases at J, with 8 bases in the middle. The V gene's germline CDR1 is SGHRS and CDR2 YFSETQ. The CDR3 covers 12 residues. The CDR3 coding sequence is TGCGCCAGCAGCTCGGACAGATATGGCTACACCTTC. Translating it yields CASSSDRYGYTF.

V and J are TRBV27 and TRBJ2-6, with 8 bases identical to TRBD1. V was clipped by 2 bases and J by 5 bases; unmatched bases: 11. CDR1 and CDR2 from the germline V gene are MNHEY and SMNVEV (reference sequence). CDR3 length equals 18 residues. The CDR3: CASSLVWTGTLRANVLTF. DNA of the CDR3: TGTGCCAGCAGTTTAGTCTGGACAGGGACCCTCCGGGCCAACGTCCTGACTTTC. The whole variable domain, filled in from reference TRBV27 and TRBJ2-6, reads EAQVTQNPRYLITVTGKKLTVTCSQNMNHEYMSWYRQDPGLGLRQIYYSMNVEVTDKGDVPEGYKVSRKEKRNFPLILESPSPNQTSLYFCASSLVWTGTLRANVLTFGAGSRLTVL.

This sequence joins TRBV27 and TRBJ2-7; D may be TRBD1 (5 bases). Germline V gives CDR1 MNHEY, CDR2 SMNVEV (reference sequence). The CDR3 contains 14 residues. Trimming took off 2 bases at V and 6 bases at J, with 14 bases between the two ends. The CDR3 sequence: CASSLRQTFGEQYF. CDR3 DNA sequence: TGTGCCAGCAGTTTAAGACAGACTTTTGGCGAGCAGTACTTC.

The rearrangement joins TRBV29-1 to TRBJ2-5, with TRBD1 matching 12 bases. Germline CDR1 is SQVTM and CDR2 is ANQGSEA. This CDR3 region has 15 residues. J gave up 5 bases and V 7 bases, and 11 bases lay outside the gene matches. CDR3 in amino acids: CSGTKGQGAGETQYF. CDR3 DNA sequence: TGCAGCGGTACCAAGGGACAGGGGGCCGGGGAGACCCAGTACTTC.